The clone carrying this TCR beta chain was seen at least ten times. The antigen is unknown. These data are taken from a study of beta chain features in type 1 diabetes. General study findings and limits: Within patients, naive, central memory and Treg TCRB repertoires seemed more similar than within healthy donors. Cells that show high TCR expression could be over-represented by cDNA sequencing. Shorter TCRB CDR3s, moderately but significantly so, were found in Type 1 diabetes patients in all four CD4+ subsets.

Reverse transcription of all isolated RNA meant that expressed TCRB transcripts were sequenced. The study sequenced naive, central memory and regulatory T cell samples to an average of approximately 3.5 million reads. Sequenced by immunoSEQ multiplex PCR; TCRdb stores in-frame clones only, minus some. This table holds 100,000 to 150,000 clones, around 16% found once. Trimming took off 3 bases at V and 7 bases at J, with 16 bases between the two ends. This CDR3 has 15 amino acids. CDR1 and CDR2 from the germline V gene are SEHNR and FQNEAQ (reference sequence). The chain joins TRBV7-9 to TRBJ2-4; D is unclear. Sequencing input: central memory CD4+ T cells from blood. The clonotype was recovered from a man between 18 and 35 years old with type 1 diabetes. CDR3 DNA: TGTGCCAGCAGCTTTTTACTTCCAGGAGCGAACATTCAGTACTTC. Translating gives CASSFLLPGANIQYF.